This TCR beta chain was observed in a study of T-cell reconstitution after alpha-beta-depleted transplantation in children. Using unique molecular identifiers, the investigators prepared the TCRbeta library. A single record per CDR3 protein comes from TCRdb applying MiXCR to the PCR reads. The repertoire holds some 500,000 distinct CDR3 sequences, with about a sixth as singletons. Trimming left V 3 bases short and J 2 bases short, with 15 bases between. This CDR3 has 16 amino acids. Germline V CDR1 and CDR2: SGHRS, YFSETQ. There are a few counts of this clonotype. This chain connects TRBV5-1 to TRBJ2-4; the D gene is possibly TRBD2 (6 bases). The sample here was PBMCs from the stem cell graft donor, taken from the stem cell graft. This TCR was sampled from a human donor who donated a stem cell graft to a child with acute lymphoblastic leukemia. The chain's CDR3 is CASSWGEAGTKNIQYF. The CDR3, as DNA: TGCGCCAGCAGCTGGGGGGAGGCCGGGACCAAAAACATTCAGTACTTC.